This entry lists 19 T cell receptor beta chains sequenced from one sample in a study of blood T cell repertoires in COVID-19. Sequencing used immunoSEQ multiplex PCR; TCRdb keeps in-frame clones, though not all of them. The data hold tens of thousands of clones, with approximately 88% observed a single time. The material sequenced was peripheral blood. The source is a human donor in a cohort sampled during active COVID-19.

The V call is TRBV7-3, the J call TRBJ2-3; D unclear. This CDR3 spans 13 amino acids. The V end lost 3 bases, the J end lost 2 bases, and 6 bases lay between the germline ends. Per the germline V gene, CDR1 is SGHTA and CDR2 is FQGTGA. The CDR3 sequence: CASSLAHTDTQYF. DNA for the CDR3: TGTGCCAGCAGCTTGGCTCACACAGATACGCAGTATTTT.

The chain carries TRBV19 and TRBJ2-7; 9 bases line up with TRBD2. This CDR3 has 14 residues. The J segment lost 2 bases and the V segment lost 5 bases, leaving 4 bases of the junction unmatched. Germline assignment: CDR1 LNHDA and CDR2 SQIVND (reference sequence). Written as DNA, the CDR3 is TGTGCCAGTAGTGGGGTAGCGGGAGCCTACGAGCAGTACTTC. It yields the protein CASSGVAGAYEQYF.

The gene calls are TRBV2 and TRBJ2-3, with 10 bases fitting TRBD1. This CDR3 region has 14 residues. V trimming: 8 bases; J trimming: 2 bases; junction bases outside the gene matches: 4. Germline lookup yields CDR1 SNHLY and CDR2 FYNNEI. CDR3: CASGDRGITDTQYF. The DNA of the CDR3 is TGTGCCAGCGGGGACAGGGGAATCACAGATACGCAGTATTTT.

V usage is TRBV9 and J usage is TRBJ1-1; D gene unclear. The CDR3 spans 13 residues. V dropped 1 base and J dropped 4 bases, with 8 bases sitting between them. Germline V lookup: CDR1 SGDLS, CDR2 YYNGEE. CDR3 residues: CASSVLLGTEAFF. The CDR3 nucleotides read TGTGCCAGCAGCGTATTGCTCGGCACTGAAGCTTTCTTT.

The chain links TRBV6-2 or TRBV6-3 to TRBJ2-5; perhaps TRBD1 as D (6 bases). The germline V gene encodes CDR1 MNHEY and CDR2 SVGEGT. The CDR3 has 16 residues. V was cut by 0 bases and J by 5 bases, with 16 bases left in between. The CDR3 reads CASSYSSGSQGETQYF. CDR3 nucleotide sequence: TGTGCCAGCAGTTACTCATCGGGATCCCAGGGGGAGACCCAGTACTTC.

The V call is TRBV27, the J call TRBJ2-3; perhaps TRBD1 as D (6 bases). Per germline, CDR1 MNHEY and CDR2 SMNVEV (reference sequence). There are 13 residues in the CDR3. V lost 2 bases, J lost 6 bases, and 9 bases lay in between. CDR3 amino acids: CASSLGGSDTQYF. For the CDR3, the DNA is TGTGCCAGCAGTTTAGGGGGCTCGGATACGCAGTATTTT.

The V call is TRBV5-4, the J call TRBJ1-2, with 8 bases lining up with TRBD1. Trimming cost V 3 bases and J 2 bases; bases outside gene matches: 6. Per the germline V gene, CDR1 is SGHNT and CDR2 is YYREEE (reference sequence). The CDR3 runs 15 residues. CDR3 protein: CASSSEDRENYGYTF. For the CDR3, the DNA is TGTGCCAGCAGCTCCGAGGACAGGGAAAACTATGGCTACACCTTC.

J is TRBJ2-4 and V is TRBV19, with 12 bases that match TRBD2. From germline, CDR1 is LNHDA and CDR2 SQIVND (reference sequence). The trim removed 5 bases at V and 6 bases at J, leaving 2 bases unmatched. CDR3 length: 14 residues. The CDR3 DNA is TGTGCCAGTAGTTTACTAGCGGGAGGAAACATTCAGTACTTC. It translates to CASSLLAGGNIQYF.

This clone was seen only a few times. The V and J genes are TRBV4-1 and TRBJ1-5, with 7 bases matching TRBD1. From germline, CDR1 is MGHRA and CDR2 YSYEKL. The CDR3 totals 15 residues. Trimming took 5 bases from V and 0 from J; bases not matched to a gene: 4. CDR3 residues: CASSWGQNSNQPQHF. For the CDR3, the DNA is TGCGCCAGCAGCTGGGGACAGAATAGCAATCAGCCCCAGCATTTT.

The chain couples TRBV6-5 to TRBJ2-5; 7 bases fit TRBD1. CDR3 length equals 13 residues. V gave up 5 bases and J gave up 4 bases; unmatched junction bases: 4. Germline V gene data show CDR1 as MNHEY and CDR2 as SVGAGI. CDR3 region: CASSRGQGETQYF. In DNA, the CDR3 is TGTGCCAGCAGTAGGGGGCAGGGAGAGACCCAGTACTTC.

This clone was counted only a few times. The chain recombines TRBV10-1 with TRBJ1-5; no reliable D call. This CDR3 region has 15 residues. In germline, CDR1 is WNHNN, CDR2 SYGVQD (reference sequence). V was cut by 10 bases and J by 6 bases, with 22 bases left in between. CDR3 amino acids: CATLAAHSHPQPQHF. CDR3 nucleotide sequence: TGCGCCACTTTAGCTGCCCACTCCCATCCTCAGCCCCAGCATTTT.

The DNA for the CDR3 is TGTGCCAGCAGCTTATGGACTAGCGAAGAGACCCAGTACTTC. This codes for CASSLWTSEETQYF. The rearrangement links TRBV7-2 to TRBJ2-5, with TRBD2 matching over 9 bases. The CDR3 covers 14 residues. CDR1 is SGHTA and CDR2 is FQGNSA in the germline V gene. V lost 2 bases, J lost 3 bases, and 1 base stayed unmatched.

The rearrangement uses TRBV28 and TRBJ1-2; a weak D match, TRBD1 (5 bases). V was shortened by 6 bases and J by 7 bases, with 12 bases between the two germline ends. Germline values: CDR1 MDHEN, CDR2 SYDVKM. There are 12 residues in the CDR3. The CDR3 DNA sequence: TGTGCCAGCAGACAGGTACCGGGTGGCTACACCTTC. Encoded protein: CASRQVPGGYTF.

The chain recombines TRBV11-3 with TRBJ2-5; D is ambiguous. The CDR3 runs to 15 residues. V was pared by 5 bases and J by 2 bases, with 15 bases between. The germline V gene has CDR1 SGHNT and CDR2 YENEEA. CDR3 protein: CASSSRQRLQETQYF. The DNA for the CDR3 is TGTGCCAGCAGCAGTCGTCAGAGGCTACAAGAGACCCAGTACTTC. Full variable domain (outside the CDR3, taken from reference TRBV11-3 and TRBJ2-5): EAGVVQSPRYKIIEKKQPVAFWCNPISGHNTLYWYLQNLGQGPELLIRYENEEAVDDSQLPKDRFSAERLKGVDSTLKIQPAELGDSAVYLCASSSRQRLQETQYFGPGTRLLVL.

The chain uses TRBV24-1 and TRBJ2-1; TRBD2 might be the D (6 bases). The germline V gene encodes CDR1 KGHDR and CDR2 SFDVKD. V lost 2 bases, J lost 3 bases, and 10 bases lay in between. This CDR3 contains 15 residues. CDR3 loop: CATSDSVRGYNEQFF. The CDR3 coding sequence is TGTGCCACCAGTGATTCCGTGCGGGGCTACAATGAGCAGTTCTTC.

V is TRBV5-1 and J is TRBJ2-1, with 7 bases identical to TRBD1. V lost 4 bases and J lost 10; bases outside the gene matches: 8. Germline-derived CDR1 and CDR2 are SGHRS and YFSETQ. This CDR3 has 13 residues. The CDR3 coding sequence is TGCGCCAGCAGCGATTACAGGGGATTGGAGCAGTTCTTC. Residues: CASSDYRGLEQFF.

The V gene is TRBV18, the J gene TRBJ2-7, with TRBD1 matching over 9 bases. CDR3 length: 15 residues. Germline lookup yields CDR1 KGHSH and CDR2 LQKENI. After removal of 6 bases from V and 3 bases from J, the junction contained 9 bases not matched to a gene. The CDR3 DNA reads TGTGCCAGCTCCCCGCCCGGGACAGGGAGCTACGAGCAGTACTTC. Amino acids: CASSPPGTGSYEQYF.

The count of this clone is one. V and J are TRBV6-1 and TRBJ2-1; the match to TRBD1 covers 9 bases. CDR3 length: 17 residues. With 4 bases clipped from V and 5 bases from J, the junction kept 12 bases outside the gene matches. Germline lookup yields CDR1 MNHNS and CDR2 SASEGT. The DNA for the CDR3 is TGTGCCAGCAGTGGACCGGGACAGGGAACCCCTAACAATGAGCAGTTCTTC. Protein sequence: CASSGPGQGTPNNEQFF.

The rearrangement uses TRBV7-9 and TRBJ2-3; 8 nucleotides align to TRBD2. Unmatched junction bases numbered 6, after V lost 5 bases and J lost 5 bases. This CDR3 region has 14 residues. In germline, CDR1 is SEHNR, CDR2 FQNEAQ (reference sequence). DNA of the CDR3: TGTGCCAGCAGCCTCGGGACTAGTGGAGATACGCAGTATTTT. The encoded protein is CASSLGTSGDTQYF.